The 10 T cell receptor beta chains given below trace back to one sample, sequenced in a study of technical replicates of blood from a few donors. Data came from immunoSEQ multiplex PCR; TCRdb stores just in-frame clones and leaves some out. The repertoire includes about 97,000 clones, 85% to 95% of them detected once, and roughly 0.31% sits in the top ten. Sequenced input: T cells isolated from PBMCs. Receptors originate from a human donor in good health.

The CDR3 DNA reads TGCAGCGTTGAAACAGCTTTGGGTGGAAACACCATATATTTT. Protein product: CSVETALGGNTIYF. The chain couples TRBV29-1 to TRBJ1-3; D unclear. The germline V gene encodes CDR1 SQVTM and CDR2 ANQGSEA. The CDR3 sequence is 14 residues long. The V end lost 2 bases, the J end lost 3 bases, and 11 bases lay between the germline ends.

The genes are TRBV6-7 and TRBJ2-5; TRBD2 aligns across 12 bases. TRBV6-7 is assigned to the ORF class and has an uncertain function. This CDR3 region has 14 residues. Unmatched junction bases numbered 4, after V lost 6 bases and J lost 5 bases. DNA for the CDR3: TGTGCCAGCAGGACTAGCGGGAGTGGGGAGACCCAGTACTTC. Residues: CASRTSGSGETQYF.

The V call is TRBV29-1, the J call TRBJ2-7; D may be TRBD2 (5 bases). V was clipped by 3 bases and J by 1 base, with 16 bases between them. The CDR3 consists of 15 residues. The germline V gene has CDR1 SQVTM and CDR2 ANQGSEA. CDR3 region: CSVESWAGVSYEQYF. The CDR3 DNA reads TGCAGCGTTGAGTCATGGGCCGGGGTGTCCTACGAGCAGTACTTC.

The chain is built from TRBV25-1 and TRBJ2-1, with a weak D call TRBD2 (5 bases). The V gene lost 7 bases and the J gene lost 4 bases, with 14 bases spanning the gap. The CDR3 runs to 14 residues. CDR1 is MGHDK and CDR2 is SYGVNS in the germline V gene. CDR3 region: CASKMGGGYNEQFF. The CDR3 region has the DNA TGTGCCAGCAAGATGGGCGGAGGATACAATGAGCAGTTCTTC.

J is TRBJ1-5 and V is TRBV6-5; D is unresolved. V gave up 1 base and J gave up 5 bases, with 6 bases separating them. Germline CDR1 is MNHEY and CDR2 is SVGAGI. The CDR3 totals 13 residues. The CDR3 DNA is TGTGCCAGCAGTTACTTTGTCGATCAGCCCCAGCATTTT. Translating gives CASSYFVDQPQHF.

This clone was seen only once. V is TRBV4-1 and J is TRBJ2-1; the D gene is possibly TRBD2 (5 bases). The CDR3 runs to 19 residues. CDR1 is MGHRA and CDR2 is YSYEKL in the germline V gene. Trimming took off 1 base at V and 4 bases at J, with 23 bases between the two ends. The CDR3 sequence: CASSQGGLGTKSFYNEQFF. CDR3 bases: TGCGCCAGCAGCCAAGGAGGGTTGGGAACCAAATCGTTTTACAATGAGCAGTTCTTC.

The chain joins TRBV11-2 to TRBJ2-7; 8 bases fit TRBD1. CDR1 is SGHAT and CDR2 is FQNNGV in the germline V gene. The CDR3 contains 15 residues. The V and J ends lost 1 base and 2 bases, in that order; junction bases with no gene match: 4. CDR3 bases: TGTGCCAGCAGCTTAGGGGGGACAGGTCCCTACGAGCAGTACTTC. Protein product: CASSLGGTGPYEQYF.

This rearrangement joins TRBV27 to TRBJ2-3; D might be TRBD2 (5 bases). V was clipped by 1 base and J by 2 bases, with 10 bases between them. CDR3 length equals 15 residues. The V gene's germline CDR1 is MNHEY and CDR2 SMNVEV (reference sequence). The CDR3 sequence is CASSLLPGFTDTQYF. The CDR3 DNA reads TGTGCCAGCAGTTTATTGCCGGGATTCACAGATACGCAGTATTTT.

CDR3 loop: CASSANTGELFF. DNA for the CDR3: TGTGCCAGCTCTGCGAACACCGGGGAGCTGTTTTTT. The chain employs TRBV7-6 and TRBJ2-2; D remains ambiguous. The CDR3 is 12 residues long. Germline CDR1 SGHVS, CDR2 FNYEAQ. V lost 8 bases to trimming and J lost 0 bases, with 4 bases between them. The complete variable domain, with remaining parts taken from reference TRBV7-6 and TRBJ2-2, reads GAGVSQSPRYKVTKRGQDVALRCDPISGHVSLYWYRQALGQGPEFLTYFNYEAQQDKSGLPNDRFSAERPEGSISTLTIQRTEQRDSAMYRCASSANTGELFFGEGSRLTVL.

The CDR3 DNA is TGTGCCAGCAGCTTAGACGGGGAGGGCTATGGCTACACCTTC. Its protein product is CASSLDGEGYGYTF. The V and J genes are TRBV7-9 and TRBJ1-2; D is ambiguous. The CDR3 loop spans 14 amino acids. Trimming took off 1 base at V and 4 bases at J, with 10 bases between the two ends. The germline CDR1 and CDR2 sequences are SEHNR and FQNEAQ (reference sequence).